Presented here are 24 T cell receptor beta chains from one specimen sequenced in a study of blood T cells in healthy people across ages. Primers used in a second PCR of roughly 6 to 12 cycles were a sample-barcoded 5' primer and a J-beta primer mix. From the 5' RACE reads, TCRdb called clonotypes with MiXCR, one entry per CDR3 protein. The data contain around 1,800,000 distinct CDR3 sequences, roughly two fifths of them singletons. Sequencing was done on a sample of blood. These receptors originate from a human donor in good health.

This clonotype was found a few times. The rearrangement uses TRBV14 and TRBJ2-3; 7 nucleotides align to TRBD2. CDR3 size: 16 residues. CDR1 is SGHDN, CDR2 FVKESK, per germline. V lost 4 bases and J lost 2; bases outside the gene matches: 9. The CDR3 sequence is CASSPREGTFTDTQYF. The CDR3 DNA follows: TGTGCCAGCAGCCCCAGGGAGGGGACCTTCACAGATACGCAGTATTTT.

This rearrangement joins TRBV29-1 to TRBJ2-7, with a tentative D call TRBD2 (5 bases). Trimming stripped 6 bases from V and 3 bases from J, with 15 bases between. The CDR3 length is 13 residues. Germline CDR1 is SQVTM and CDR2 is ANQGSEA. The CDR3 here is CSVRAAGGYEQYF. In nucleotides, the CDR3 is TGCAGCGTGAGGGCCGCGGGTGGCTACGAGCAGTACTTC.

The chain carries TRBV4-3 and TRBJ1-1, with unresolved D. Germline V gene data show CDR1 as LGHNA and CDR2 as YSLEER. The CDR3 has 13 residues. The ends were cut back, 0 bases at V and 10 bases at J, with 12 bases in the middle. In nucleotides, the CDR3 is TGCGCCAGCAGCCAAGACCACCCGACTACAGCTTTCTTT. Its translation: CASSQDHPTTAFF.

On this clonotype: One end of the junction fails to match germline, which may point to a read error. V and J are TRBV4-3 and TRBJ2-1; 7 nucleotides agree with TRBD2. CDR1 LGHNA and CDR2 YSLEER come from the germline V gene. The CDR3 length is 14 residues. The CDR3: CASSQEGGVNKQFF. The CDR3 DNA follows: TGCGCCAGCAGCCAAGAGGGGGGGGTCAATAAGCAGTTCTTC.

CDR3 DNA: TGTGCCAGCAGTTACTTGGCGGCCAACACAGATACGCAGTATTTT. It is translated as CASSYLAANTDTQYF. V and J are TRBV6-5 and TRBJ2-3; no clear D gene. V lost 1 base, J lost 2 bases, and 10 bases lay in between. Germline CDR1 MNHEY, CDR2 SVGAGI. This CDR3 has 15 residues.

The V call is TRBV12-3 or TRBV12-4, the J call TRBJ2-4; 7 nucleotides match TRBD1. The CDR3 is 15 amino acids. Trimming removed 6 bases from V and 8 bases from J; junction bases left unmatched: 13. This chain's CDR3 is CASRLLSGGSDIQYF. The CDR3 nucleotides are TGTGCCAGCAGGCTTCTCTCAGGGGGTTCGGACATTCAGTACTTC.

The rearrangement joins TRBV10-3 to TRBJ1-1; 10 bases match TRBD1. V lost 10 bases, J lost 4 bases, and 6 bases stayed unmatched. The CDR3 loop spans 13 amino acids. Germline loops: CDR1 ENHRY, CDR2 SYGVKD. The CDR3 loop is CATERDRGTEAFF. CDR3 nucleotides: TGTGCCACGGAAAGGGACAGGGGCACTGAAGCTTTCTTT.

This clonotype was observed a handful of times. The chain recombines TRBV29-1 with TRBJ2-5; 10 bases are a match to TRBD2. J lost 5 bases, V lost 4 bases, and 16 bases had no gene match. Looked up from germline, CDR1 is SQVTM and CDR2 is ANQGSEA. The CDR3 has 17 amino acids. CDR3 nucleotides: TGCAGCGTTGGGGACCCCCGGTATCTAGCGGGGGATGAGACCCAGTACTTC. Its translation is CSVGDPRYLAGDETQYF.

This clonotype came up a few times. The V and J genes are TRBV12-3 or TRBV12-4 and TRBJ1-6; TRBD1 might be the D (6 bases). The CDR3 has 14 residues. The V end was cut by 6 bases, the J end by 6 bases, with 12 bases between. In DNA, the CDR3 is TGTGCCAGCAGCCGGACAGAGCTTAATTCACCCCTCCACTTT. The encoded protein is CASSRTELNSPLHF.

The J gene is TRBJ2-6, the V gene TRBV14; D gene ambiguous. Germline V gene lookup returns CDR1 SGHDN and CDR2 FVKESK. V lost 5 bases, J lost 4 bases, and 9 bases lay in between. This CDR3 is 14 amino acids long. The CDR3 here is CASSEEIGANVLTF. The CDR3 DNA follows: TGTGCCAGCAGCGAGGAAATCGGGGCCAACGTCCTGACTTTC.

The J gene is TRBJ2-2, the V gene TRBV5-1; TRBD2 agrees at 9 bases. The CDR3 is 16 residues long. CDR1 SGHRS and CDR2 YFSETQ come from the germline V gene. J gave up 5 bases and V 2 bases, and 7 bases lay outside the gene matches. The CDR3 protein is CASSFYGTSRTGELFF. The DNA of the CDR3 is TGCGCCAGCAGCTTCTACGGGACTAGCAGGACCGGGGAGCTGTTTTTT.

J is TRBJ1-4 and V is TRBV5-1; perhaps TRBD1 as D (5 bases). Germline V CDR1 and CDR2: SGHRS, YFSETQ. CDR3 length equals 15 residues. V lost 4 bases and J 8 bases, leaving 18 bases between the germline ends. In DNA form, the CDR3 reads TGCGCCAGCAGCCCTTGGGGCCGAGCCCGAGAAAAACTGTTTTTT. Protein product: CASSPWGRAREKLFF.

This clonotype has only a few counts. This sequence joins TRBV28 and TRBJ1-4; weak D call: TRBD1 (6 bases). CDR3 size: 15 residues. CDR1 and CDR2 from the germline V gene are MDHEN and SYDVKM. Trimming left V 2 bases short and J 1 base short, with 8 bases between. The CDR3 sequence is CASSLGGVTNEKLFF. In DNA, the CDR3 is TGTGCCAGCAGTTTAGGGGGCGTAACTAATGAAAAACTGTTTTTT.

As for this clonotype: Its ends do not fully match the called genes, so a read error is possible. The gene calls are TRBV12-3 or TRBV12-4 and TRBJ1-3; D is unclear. The CDR3 totals 12 residues. CDR3: CAGSSIGNTIYF. In DNA, the CDR3 is TGTGCCGGCAGTTCTATTGGAAACACCATATATTTT.

The sample holds a few counts of this clonotype. The V call is TRBV6-5, the J call TRBJ1-6; D gene uncertain. This CDR3 has 17 residues. The germline V and J ends were trimmed by 0 bases and 0 bases, with 9 bases remaining between them. Germline V gene sequence: CDR1 MNHEY, CDR2 SVGAGI. CDR3 nucleotide sequence: TGTGCCAGCAGTTACTCGCGGCTTAGCTCCTATAATTCACCCCTCCACTTT. It is translated as CASSYSRLSSYNSPLHF.

The CDR3 here is CASSRRDRGSHSNQPQHF. The CDR3 coding sequence is TGTGCCAGCAGTCGCAGGGACAGGGGCTCCCACAGCAATCAGCCCCAGCATTTT. The rearrangement uses TRBV6-2 or TRBV6-3 and TRBJ1-5; 10 bases match TRBD1. CDR3 length: 18 amino acids. In germline, CDR1 is MNHEY, CDR2 SVGEGT. The junction had 11 bases not matched to a gene; V was cut back by 5 bases and J by 1 base.

This sequence joins TRBV12-3 or TRBV12-4 and TRBJ2-4; no clear D gene. V dropped 1 base and J dropped 6 bases, with 13 bases sitting between them. CDR3 length equals 15 residues. CDR3 sequence (DNA): TGTGCCAGCAGTTTAGACTTTGCGCATTCAAACATTCAGTACTTC. This codes for CASSLDFAHSNIQYF.

This clonotype has only a few counts. This chain links TRBV4-1 with TRBJ2-5; 7 bases are a match to TRBD1. The germline V gene has CDR1 MGHRA and CDR2 YSYEKL. V gave up 0 bases and J gave up 5 bases; unmatched junction bases: 15. The CDR3 has 18 amino acids. The CDR3 region is CASSQDRQLSRQGETQYF. DNA of the CDR3: TGCGCCAGCAGCCAAGATCGCCAGTTGAGCCGACAGGGTGAGACCCAGTACTTC.

CDR3 DNA sequence: TGTGCCAGCAGTACTCTCACCGGTGGGGTGAACACTGAAGCTTTCTTT. Amino acids: CASSTLTGGVNTEAFF. The J gene is TRBJ1-1, the V gene TRBV12-3 or TRBV12-4; D not certain. The CDR3 sequence is 16 residues long. The V and J ends lost 5 bases and 0 bases respectively, with 16 bases between them.

In this sample, this clonotype turned up a few times. The V call is TRBV6-5, the J call TRBJ2-7; D uncertain. Trimming took 6 bases from V and 0 from J, leaving 12 bases between them. Germline values: CDR1 MNHEY, CDR2 SVGAGI. The CDR3 consists of 14 residues. CDR3 protein: CASSHRRSSYEQYF. The CDR3 DNA follows: TGTGCCAGCAGCCACCGACGGAGCTCCTACGAGCAGTACTTC.

The chain links TRBV7-9 to TRBJ1-1; D is uncertain. This CDR3 is 14 amino acids long. Deletions cut 1 base from V and 3 bases from J, with 9 bases between. Per the germline V gene, CDR1 is SEHNR and CDR2 is FQNEAQ (reference sequence). CDR3 in DNA: TGTGCCAGCAGCTTAGATTCCGGAGACACTGAAGCTTTCTTT. It codes for CASSLDSGDTEAFF.

CDR3 bases: TGTGCCAGCAGCTGGCGGAGCGGGACAGGACATTACGAGCAGTACTTC. Its protein product is CASSWRSGTGHYEQYF. The chain employs TRBV7-8 and TRBJ2-7; the D gene is possibly TRBD1 (8 bases). Germline V gene lookup returns CDR1 SGHVS and CDR2 FQNEAQ. This CDR3 is 16 amino acids long. V lost 4 bases and J 4 bases, leaving 20 bases between the germline ends.

The chain uses TRBV6-2 or TRBV6-3 and TRBJ2-3; 8 positions agree with TRBD1. The CDR3 is made up of 12 amino acids. V lost 6 bases and J lost 10; bases outside the gene matches: 6. Germline V gives CDR1 MNHEY, CDR2 SVGEGT. In DNA, the CDR3 is TGTGCCAGCAGCCTTCGACAGGGGTCGCAGTATTTT. It yields the protein CASSLRQGSQYF.

The chain joins TRBV11-2 to TRBJ2-1, with D maybe TRBD1 (5 bases). This CDR3 is built from 15 residues. The germline V gene encodes CDR1 SGHAT and CDR2 FQNNGV. Trimming took off 2 bases at V and 7 bases at J, with 15 bases between the two ends. Here the CDR3 reads CASSLFQVPGNEQFF. CDR3 in DNA: TGTGCCAGCAGCTTATTCCAGGTTCCAGGGAATGAGCAGTTCTTC.